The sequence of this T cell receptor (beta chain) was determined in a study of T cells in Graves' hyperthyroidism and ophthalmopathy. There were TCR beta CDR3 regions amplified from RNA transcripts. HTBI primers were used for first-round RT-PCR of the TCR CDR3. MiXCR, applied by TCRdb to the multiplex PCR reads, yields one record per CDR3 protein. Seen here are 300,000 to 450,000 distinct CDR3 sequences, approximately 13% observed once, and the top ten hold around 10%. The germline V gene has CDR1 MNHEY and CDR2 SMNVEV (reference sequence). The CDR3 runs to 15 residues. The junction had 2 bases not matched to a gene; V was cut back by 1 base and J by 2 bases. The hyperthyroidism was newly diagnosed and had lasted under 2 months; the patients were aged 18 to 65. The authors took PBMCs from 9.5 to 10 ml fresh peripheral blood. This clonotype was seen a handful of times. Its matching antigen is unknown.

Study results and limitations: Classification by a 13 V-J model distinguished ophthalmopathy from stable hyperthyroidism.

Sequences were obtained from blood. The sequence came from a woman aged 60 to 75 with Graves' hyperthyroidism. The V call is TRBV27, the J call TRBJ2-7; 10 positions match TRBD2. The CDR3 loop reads CASSLFSGRPYEQYF. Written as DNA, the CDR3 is TGTGCCAGCAGTTTATTTAGCGGGAGGCCCTACGAGCAGTACTTC.